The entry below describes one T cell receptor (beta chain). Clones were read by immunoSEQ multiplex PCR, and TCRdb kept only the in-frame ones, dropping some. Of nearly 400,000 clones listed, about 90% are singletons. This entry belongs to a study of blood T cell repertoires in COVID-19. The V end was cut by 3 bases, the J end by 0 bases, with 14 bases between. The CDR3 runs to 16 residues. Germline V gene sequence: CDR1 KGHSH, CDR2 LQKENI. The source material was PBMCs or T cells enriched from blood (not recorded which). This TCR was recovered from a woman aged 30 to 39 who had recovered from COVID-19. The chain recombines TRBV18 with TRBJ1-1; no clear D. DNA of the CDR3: TGTGCCAGCTCACCTAGCCGGTTTTCGATGAACACTGAAGCTTTCTTT. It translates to CASSPSRFSMNTEAFF.